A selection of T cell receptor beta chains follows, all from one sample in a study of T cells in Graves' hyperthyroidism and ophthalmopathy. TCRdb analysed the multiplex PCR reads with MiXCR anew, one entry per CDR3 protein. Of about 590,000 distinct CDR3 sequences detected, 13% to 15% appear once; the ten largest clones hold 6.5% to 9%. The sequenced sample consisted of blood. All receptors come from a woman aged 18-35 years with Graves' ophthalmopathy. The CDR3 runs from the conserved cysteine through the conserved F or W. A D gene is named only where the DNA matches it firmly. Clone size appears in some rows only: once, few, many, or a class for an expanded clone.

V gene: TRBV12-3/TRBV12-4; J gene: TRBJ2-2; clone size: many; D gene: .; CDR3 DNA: TGTGCCAGCAGTGAGGGTCTACACACCGGGGAGCTGTTTTTT; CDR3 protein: CASSEGLHTGELFF
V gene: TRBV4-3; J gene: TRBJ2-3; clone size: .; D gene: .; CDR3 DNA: TGCGCCAGCAGGAGGGCGGGCCCCACAGATACGCAGTATTTT; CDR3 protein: CASRRAGPTDTQYF
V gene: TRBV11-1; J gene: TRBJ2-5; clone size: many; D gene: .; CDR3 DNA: TGTGCCAGCAGCTTATTTTACCAAGAGACCCAGTACTTC; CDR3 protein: CASSLFYQETQYF
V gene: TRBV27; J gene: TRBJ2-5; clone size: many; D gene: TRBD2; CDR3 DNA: TGTGCCAGCAGTCCGGTAGCGGGAGGATCCTTTCGGGAGACCCAGTACTTC; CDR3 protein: CASSPVAGGSFRETQYF
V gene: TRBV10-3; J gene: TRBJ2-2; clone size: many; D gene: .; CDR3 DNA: TGTGCCATCAGTGAGGGGGCGGCGACCGGGGAGCTGTTTTTT; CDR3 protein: CAISEGAATGELFF
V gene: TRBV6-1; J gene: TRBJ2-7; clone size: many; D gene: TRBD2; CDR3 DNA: TGTGCCAGCAGTGAAGTTCCGGGACTAGCGGGAGACTACGAGCAGTACTTC; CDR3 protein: CASSEVPGLAGDYEQYF
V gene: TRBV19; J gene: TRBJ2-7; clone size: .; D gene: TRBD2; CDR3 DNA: TGTGCCAGTAGTCAGATCAGCGGGAGGAGCTACGAGCAGTACTTC; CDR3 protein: CASSQISGRSYEQYF
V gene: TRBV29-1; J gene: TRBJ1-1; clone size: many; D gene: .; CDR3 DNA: TGCAGCGTTTACGGGGCTTGGGGGGACACTGAAGCTTTCTTT; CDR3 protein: CSVYGAWGDTEAFF
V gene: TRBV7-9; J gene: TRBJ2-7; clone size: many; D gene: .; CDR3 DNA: TGTGCCAGCAGCTTAGTCCGGGAGCGGGTCGAGCAGTACTTC; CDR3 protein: CASSLVRERVEQYF
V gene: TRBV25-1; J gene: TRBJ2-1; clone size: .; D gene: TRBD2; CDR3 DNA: TGTGCCAGCATGGGACTAGCCCTGAATGAGCAGTTCTTC; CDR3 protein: CASMGLALNEQFF
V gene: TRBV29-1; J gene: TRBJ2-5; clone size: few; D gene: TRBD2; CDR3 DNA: TGCAGCGTTGACGGGCTAGCGGGAAAAGAGACCCAGTACTTC; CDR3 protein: CSVDGLAGKETQYF
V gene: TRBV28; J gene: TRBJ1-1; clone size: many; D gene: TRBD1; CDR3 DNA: TGTGCCAGCAGTCGCGGGACAGGGGGTAGGACTGAAGCTTTCTTT; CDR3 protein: CASSRGTGGRTEAFF